These T cell receptor beta chains were read from a single sample in a study of cytomegalovirus exposure and HLA in healthy donors. Profiled with immunoSEQ multiplex PCR; TCRdb holds only in-frame clones, not every one. The sample data list about 200,000 clones. Source material: PBMCs. The receptors derive from a young man in good health and CMV-seronegative. CDR3s include the opening cysteine and the closing phenylalanine or tryptophan. The D gene is left open where the match is weak.

d_call: TRBD1; j_call: TRBJ2-5; v_call: TRBV28; cdr3_aa: CASSDPSMGTGGNQETQYF; cdr3_nt: TGTGCCAGCAGTGACCCTTCTATGGGGACAGGGGGCAACCAAGAGACCCAGTACTTC
d_call: NA; j_call: TRBJ2-7; v_call: TRBV11-3; cdr3_aa: CASSLGWGAEQYF; cdr3_nt: TGTGCCAGCAGCTTAGGTTGGGGAGCCGAGCAGTACTTC
d_call: TRBD2; j_call: TRBJ2-5; v_call: TRBV6-1; cdr3_aa: CASSGGLAGQETQYF; cdr3_nt: TGTGCCAGCAGTGGCGGACTAGCGGGACAAGAGACCCAGTACTTC
d_call: NA; j_call: TRBJ1-4; v_call: TRBV2; cdr3_aa: CASSPDSATNEKLFF; cdr3_nt: TGTGCCAGCAGCCCAGACAGCGCAACTAATGAAAAACTGTTTTTT
d_call: TRBD1; j_call: TRBJ2-7; v_call: TRBV5-1; cdr3_aa: CASSPPSGTGISYEQYF; cdr3_nt: TGCGCCAGCAGCCCTCCCTCGGGGACAGGGATTTCCTACGAGCAGTACTTC
d_call: NA; j_call: TRBJ1-1; v_call: TRBV10-1; cdr3_aa: CASSEGATYTEAFF; cdr3_nt: TGCGCCAGCAGTGAAGGAGCCACTTACACTGAAGCTTTCTTT
d_call: NA; j_call: TRBJ1-2; v_call: TRBV30; cdr3_aa: CAWRWGVGYTF; cdr3_nt: TGTGCCTGGAGGTGGGGGGTTGGCTACACCTTC
d_call: NA; j_call: TRBJ2-5; v_call: TRBV5-5; cdr3_aa: CASRPQTGGETQYF; cdr3_nt: TGTGCCAGCAGACCACAGACAGGCGGGGAGACCCAGTACTTC
d_call: TRBD2; j_call: TRBJ2-5; v_call: TRBV5-1; cdr3_aa: CASKGLAGQETQYF; cdr3_nt: TGCGCCAGCAAAGGACTAGCGGGACAAGAGACCCAGTACTTC
d_call: TRBD2; j_call: TRBJ2-7; v_call: TRBV27; cdr3_aa: CASSPSLQAGGIYEQYF; cdr3_nt: TGTGCCAGCAGCCCCTCTTTGCAAGCGGGAGGTATCTACGAGCAGTACTTC
d_call: TRBD2; j_call: TRBJ2-3; v_call: TRBV14; cdr3_aa: CASSPHLGLAVTDTQYF; cdr3_nt: TGTGCCAGCAGCCCTCATCTGGGCCTAGCGGTCACAGATACGCAGTATTTT
d_call: NA; j_call: TRBJ1-4; v_call: TRBV28; cdr3_aa: CASSPSAGLFELFF; cdr3_nt: TGTGCCAGCAGTCCCTCCGCAGGGCTGTTTGAACTGTTTTTT
d_call: NA; j_call: TRBJ2-1; v_call: TRBV4-1; cdr3_aa: CASSQGTGSGNEQFF; cdr3_nt: TGCGCCAGCAGCCAAGGTACGGGGTCGGGCAATGAGCAGTTCTTC
d_call: TRBD2; j_call: TRBJ2-7; v_call: TRBV27; cdr3_aa: CASSPPGLAGPHPLEQYF; cdr3_nt: TGTGCCAGCAGCCCCCCGGGACTAGCGGGACCCCATCCCCTTGAGCAGTACTTC
d_call: TRBD2; j_call: TRBJ2-5; v_call: TRBV29-1; cdr3_aa: CSVETSGEQETQYF; cdr3_nt: TGCAGCGTTGAGACTAGCGGGGAGCAAGAGACCCAGTACTTC
d_call: TRBD2; j_call: TRBJ2-5; v_call: TRBV6-5; cdr3_aa: CASSYSFSGGKETQYF; cdr3_nt: TGTGCCAGCAGTTACAGTTTTAGCGGGGGAAAAGAGACCCAGTACTTC
d_call: NA; j_call: TRBJ2-7; v_call: TRBV28; cdr3_aa: CASSPPHGTYEQYF; cdr3_nt: TGTGCCAGCAGTCCCCCGCACGGGACCTACGAGCAGTACTTC
d_call: NA; j_call: TRBJ2-7; v_call: TRBV30; cdr3_aa: CAWSVQAGLGEQYF; cdr3_nt: TGTGCCTGGAGTGTCCAAGCAGGGTTGGGAGAGCAGTACTTC
d_call: NA; j_call: TRBJ2-7; v_call: TRBV19; cdr3_aa: CASSMNRVAHEQYF; cdr3_nt: TGTGCCAGTAGTATGAATAGAGTCGCCCACGAGCAGTACTTC
d_call: TRBD2; j_call: TRBJ2-5; v_call: TRBV19; cdr3_aa: CASSIGGLADVETQYF; cdr3_nt: TGTGCCAGTAGTATAGGGGGACTAGCCGATGTAGAGACCCAGTACTTC
d_call: NA; j_call: TRBJ1-4; v_call: TRBV2; cdr3_aa: CASVQTQGIGEKLFF; cdr3_nt: TGTGCCAGCGTTCAAACCCAGGGAATAGGAGAAAAACTGTTTTTT
d_call: TRBD1; j_call: TRBJ1-2; v_call: TRBV2; cdr3_aa: CASSLQTGGLYGYTF; cdr3_nt: TGTGCCAGCAGTCTCCAGACAGGGGGCCTCTATGGCTACACCTTC
d_call: NA; j_call: TRBJ1-1; v_call: TRBV2; cdr3_aa: CASGRLEDTEAFF; cdr3_nt: TGTGCCAGCGGAAGACTGGAGGACACTGAAGCTTTCTTT
d_call: TRBD1; j_call: TRBJ2-5; v_call: TRBV7-9; cdr3_aa: CASPTGTGTTSYQETQYF; cdr3_nt: TGTGCCTCCCCAACCGGGACAGGGACTACTTCGTACCAAGAGACCCAGTACTTC
d_call: TRBD1; j_call: TRBJ1-4; v_call: TRBV5-1; cdr3_aa: CASRQQGAANEKLFF; cdr3_nt: TGCGCCAGCAGGCAACAGGGGGCGGCTAATGAAAAACTGTTTTTT
d_call: TRBD1; j_call: TRBJ2-1; v_call: TRBV12-5; cdr3_aa: CASADGTGGSYNEQFF; cdr3_nt: TGTGCTAGTGCCGACGGGACAGGGGGCTCCTACAATGAGCAGTTCTTC
d_call: TRBD1; j_call: TRBJ1-5; v_call: TRBV6-4; cdr3_aa: CASRLRRTGGYSNQPQHF; cdr3_nt: TGTGCCAGCAGATTGCGTAGGACAGGAGGTTATAGCAATCAGCCCCAGCATTTT
d_call: NA; j_call: TRBJ1-2; v_call: TRBV5-4; cdr3_aa: CASSWEVSSYGYTF; cdr3_nt: TGTGCCAGCAGCTGGGAGGTTTCCTCCTATGGCTACACCTTC
d_call: NA; j_call: TRBJ2-6; v_call: TRBV29-1; cdr3_aa: CSVETGTGANVLTF; cdr3_nt: TGCAGCGTTGAAACAGGGACCGGGGCCAACGTCCTGACTTTC
d_call: TRBD1; j_call: TRBJ1-4; v_call: TRBV9; cdr3_aa: CASSETGTGGEKLFF; cdr3_nt: TGTGCCAGCAGCGAAACCGGGACAGGGGGCGAAAAACTGTTTTTT
d_call: NA; j_call: TRBJ2-4; v_call: TRBV5-1; cdr3_aa: CASSLNTGPYIQYF; cdr3_nt: TGCGCCAGCAGCTTGAATACAGGCCCGTACATTCAGTACTTC
d_call: TRBD1; j_call: TRBJ1-1; v_call: TRBV4-2; cdr3_aa: CASSGRDRGTMNTEAFF; cdr3_nt: TGTGCCAGCAGCGGGCGGGACAGGGGCACCATGAACACTGAAGCTTTCTTT
d_call: TRBD1; j_call: TRBJ2-5; v_call: TRBV7-9; cdr3_aa: CASSLTGIGETQYF; cdr3_nt: TGTGCCAGCAGCTTGACAGGGATCGGAGAGACCCAGTACTTC
d_call: TRBD2; j_call: TRBJ2-2; v_call: TRBV10-2; cdr3_aa: CASSEVAGGGELFF; cdr3_nt: TGCGCCAGCAGTGAGGTAGCGGGAGGCGGGGAGCTGTTTTTT
d_call: TRBD1; j_call: TRBJ2-5; v_call: TRBV4-1; cdr3_aa: CASSRGQGRETQYF; cdr3_nt: TGCGCCAGCAGCCGGGGACAGGGAAGAGAGACCCAGTACTTC
d_call: NA; j_call: TRBJ2-7; v_call: TRBV5-4; cdr3_aa: CASSSGRYEQYF; cdr3_nt: TGTGCCAGCAGCAGCGGCCGGTACGAGCAGTACTTC
d_call: TRBD2; j_call: TRBJ2-1; v_call: TRBV5-1; cdr3_aa: CASRSGGGEYEQFF; cdr3_nt: TGCGCCAGCAGATCCGGGGGGGGCGAGTATGAGCAGTTCTTC
d_call: NA; j_call: TRBJ1-5; v_call: TRBV6-9; cdr3_aa: CASRRGPDWQPQHF; cdr3_nt: TGTGCCAGCAGACGAGGGCCTGATTGGCAGCCCCAGCATTTT
d_call: NA; j_call: TRBJ1-6; v_call: TRBV19; cdr3_aa: CASSIGPVANSPLHF; cdr3_nt: TGTGCCAGTAGTATAGGCCCAGTAGCCAATTCACCCCTCCACTTT
d_call: TRBD2; j_call: TRBJ2-1; v_call: TRBV7-3; cdr3_aa: CASSLTGRGSYNEQFF; cdr3_nt: TGTGCCAGCAGCTTAACCGGGAGGGGGTCCTACAATGAGCAGTTCTTC
d_call: NA; j_call: TRBJ2-7; v_call: TRBV4-3; cdr3_aa: CASSLGGDEQYF; cdr3_nt: TGCGCCAGCAGTCTAGGTGGAGACGAGCAGTACTTC
d_call: TRBD1; j_call: TRBJ2-2; v_call: TRBV2; cdr3_aa: CASSVQGAMAGELFF; cdr3_nt: TGTGCCAGCAGTGTACAGGGGGCGATGGCCGGGGAGCTGTTTTTT
d_call: TRBD1; j_call: TRBJ2-6; v_call: TRBV11-3; cdr3_aa: CASSSGGSGANVLTF; cdr3_nt: TGTGCCAGCAGCTCAGGGGGTTCTGGGGCCAACGTCCTGACTTTC
d_call: TRBD2; j_call: TRBJ2-1; v_call: TRBV19; cdr3_aa: CASSTHTSGSYNEQFF; cdr3_nt: TGTGCCAGTAGTACTCATACTAGCGGCTCCTACAATGAGCAGTTCTTC
d_call: TRBD2; j_call: TRBJ2-5; v_call: TRBV2; cdr3_aa: CASSARTSQETQYF; cdr3_nt: TGTGCCAGCAGCGCTCGGACTAGTCAAGAGACCCAGTACTTC